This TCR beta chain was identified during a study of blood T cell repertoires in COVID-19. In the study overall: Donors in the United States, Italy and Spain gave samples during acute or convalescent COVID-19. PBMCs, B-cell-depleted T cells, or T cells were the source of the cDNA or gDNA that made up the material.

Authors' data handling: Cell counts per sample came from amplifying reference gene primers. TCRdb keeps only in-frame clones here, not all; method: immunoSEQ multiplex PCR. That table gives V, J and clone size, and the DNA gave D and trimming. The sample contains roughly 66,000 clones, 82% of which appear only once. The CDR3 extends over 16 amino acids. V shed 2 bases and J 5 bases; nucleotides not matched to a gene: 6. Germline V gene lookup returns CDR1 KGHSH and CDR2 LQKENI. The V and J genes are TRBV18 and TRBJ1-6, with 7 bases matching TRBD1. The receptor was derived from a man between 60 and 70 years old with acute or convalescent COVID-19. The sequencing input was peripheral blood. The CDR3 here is CASSPTTGRNNSPLHF. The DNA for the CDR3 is TGTGCCAGCTCACCAACGACAGGGAGAAATAATTCACCCCTCCACTTT.